This is a list of T cell receptor beta chains from one sample in a study of blood T cells in healthy people across ages. TCRdb redid the calling of the 5' RACE reads with MiXCR, one entry per CDR3 protein. This sample carries hundreds of thousands of distinct CDR3 sequences, roughly 43% of them seen once, and the ten largest clones take 25% to 30%. Sequenced: blood. The origin of the receptors is a man at least 80 years old in good health. The CDR3 runs from the conserved cysteine through the conserved F or W. D genes are given only for firm matches. Clone size is shown for a subset of rows, as once, few, many or a class of expanded clone.

cdr3_nt: TGTGCCAGCAGCTTAGGGTGGGCTGGAAACACCATATATTTT
cdr3_aa: CASSLGWAGNTIYF
v_call: TRBV7-2
j_call: TRBJ1-3
clone_size: .
d_call: .

cdr3_nt: TGTGCCAGCAGTGATGGGGACAGGGGTGAAGCTTTCTTT
cdr3_aa: CASSDGDRGEAFF
v_call: TRBV12-3/TRBV12-4
j_call: TRBJ1-1
clone_size: .
d_call: TRBD1

cdr3_nt: TGTGCCACCAGTGACTACATTGGGAAAGGTGAGCAGTTCTTC
cdr3_aa: CATSDYIGKGEQFF
v_call: TRBV24-1
j_call: TRBJ2-1
clone_size: .
d_call: .

cdr3_nt: TGTGCCAGCAGCGGCCGGGACACAATCTACGAGCAGTACTTC
cdr3_aa: CASSGRDTIYEQYF
v_call: TRBV9
j_call: TRBJ2-7
clone_size: many
d_call: .

cdr3_nt: TGTGCCAGCAGTTTTGGGAGACAGGGGGCTTACGAGCAGTACTTC
cdr3_aa: CASSFGRQGAYEQYF
v_call: TRBV27
j_call: TRBJ2-7
clone_size: few
d_call: TRBD1

cdr3_nt: TGTGCCAGCAGTTTTGCAGGACAGACTGGGGCCAACGTCCTGACTTTC
cdr3_aa: CASSFAGQTGANVLTF
v_call: TRBV27
j_call: TRBJ2-6
clone_size: few
d_call: .

cdr3_nt: TGTGCCAGCAGCCAGAGGCCGTCGCGCCGCAGCACAGATACGCAGTATTTT
cdr3_aa: CASSQRPSRRSTDTQYF
v_call: TRBV4-2
j_call: TRBJ2-3
clone_size: .
d_call: .

cdr3_nt: TGTGCCAGTAGGGACGCCTTAAGCTCCTACGAGCAGTACTTC
cdr3_aa: CASRDALSSYEQYF
v_call: TRBV19
j_call: TRBJ2-7
clone_size: .
d_call: .

cdr3_nt: TGTGCCAGCAGCCCTAGCGGGATGACCTACGAGCAGTACTTC
cdr3_aa: CASSPSGMTYEQYF
v_call: TRBV7-9
j_call: TRBJ2-7
clone_size: .
d_call: TRBD2

cdr3_nt: TGTGCCAGCAGTCGTTGGGAGACCCAGTACTTC
cdr3_aa: CASSRWETQYF
v_call: TRBV6-2/TRBV6-3
j_call: TRBJ2-5
clone_size: .
d_call: .

cdr3_nt: TGTGCCAGCAGCCCGCGACAGGGGAGGGGGAACATTCAGTACTTC
cdr3_aa: CASSPRQGRGNIQYF
v_call: TRBV3-1
j_call: TRBJ2-4
clone_size: many
d_call: .

cdr3_nt: TGCAGCGCTGATAGGGGCGTAGGTGAGCAGTACTTC
cdr3_aa: CSADRGVGEQYF
v_call: TRBV29-1
j_call: TRBJ2-5
clone_size: once
d_call: .

cdr3_nt: TGTGCCACCAGCAGATCTCCGGCAGAGCTACTGTTTTTT
cdr3_aa: CATSRSPAELLFF
v_call: TRBV15
j_call: TRBJ1-4
clone_size: .
d_call: .

cdr3_nt: TGCGCCAGCAGCTTGGAACACTCTGGAAACACCATATATTTT
cdr3_aa: CASSLEHSGNTIYF
v_call: TRBV5-1
j_call: TRBJ1-3
clone_size: .
d_call: .

cdr3_nt: TGTGCCAGCAGCCACGTTGGGCTACGAGAGACCCAGTACTTC
cdr3_aa: CASSHVGLRETQYF
v_call: TRBV7-2
j_call: TRBJ2-5
clone_size: .
d_call: .

cdr3_nt: TGTGCCAGCAGCAAAGGTAGCGGAGCCTACAATGAGCAGTTCTTC
cdr3_aa: CASSKGSGAYNEQFF
v_call: TRBV7-2
j_call: TRBJ2-1
clone_size: few
d_call: .

cdr3_nt: TGCGCCAGCAGCTCACAGGGTCAATACACTGAAGCTTTCTTT
cdr3_aa: CASSSQGQYTEAFF
v_call: TRBV5-1
j_call: TRBJ1-1
clone_size: .
d_call: .

cdr3_nt: TGCGCCAGCAGCTTGGATGGACTGTGGAATCAGCCCCAGCATTTT
cdr3_aa: CASSLDGLWNQPQHF
v_call: TRBV5-1
j_call: TRBJ1-5
clone_size: few
d_call: .

cdr3_nt: TGCAGTGCCATTCCCCAAACAGATACGCAGTATTTT
cdr3_aa: CSAIPQTDTQYF
v_call: TRBV20-1
j_call: TRBJ2-3
clone_size: .
d_call: .

cdr3_nt: TGTGCCAGCAGCCCCCAAAGCCGAGCTAACTATGGCTACACCTTC
cdr3_aa: CASSPQSRANYGYTF
v_call: TRBV7-2
j_call: TRBJ1-2
clone_size: many
d_call: .

cdr3_nt: TGTGCCAGCAGCCAACCTAGCGGTGGAAGACATGAGCAGTTCTTC
cdr3_aa: CASSQPSGGRHEQFF
v_call: TRBV3-1
j_call: TRBJ2-1
clone_size: .
d_call: TRBD2

cdr3_nt: TGTGCCAGCAGCTTAGCGCCAGGGGTCGGCCACGAGCAGTACTTC
cdr3_aa: CASSLAPGVGHEQYF
v_call: TRBV7-2
j_call: TRBJ2-7
clone_size: many
d_call: .

cdr3_nt: TGTGCCAGCAGTTACACCAAAACCAACGGACTTGACAATGAGCAGTTCTTC
cdr3_aa: CASSYTKTNGLDNEQFF
v_call: TRBV6-5
j_call: TRBJ2-1
clone_size: .
d_call: .

cdr3_nt: TGTGCCAGCAGTTCGGCAGGGGCCGACGAGCAGTACTTC
cdr3_aa: CASSSAGADEQYF
v_call: TRBV27
j_call: TRBJ2-7
clone_size: .
d_call: .

cdr3_nt: TGTGCCAGCAGCCCGGGGGACAGCTCCTACAATGAGCAGTTCTTC
cdr3_aa: CASSPGDSSYNEQFF
v_call: TRBV7-9
j_call: TRBJ2-1
clone_size: few
d_call: .

cdr3_nt: TGTGCCAGCAGCGCCGCCGACTCCTACAATGAGCAGTACTTC
cdr3_aa: CASSAADSYNEQYF
v_call: TRBV9
j_call: TRBJ2-7
clone_size: .
d_call: .

cdr3_nt: TGTGCCAGCAGTGACTCCTTCTACAATGAGCAGTACTTC
cdr3_aa: CASSDSFYNEQYF
v_call: TRBV6-5
j_call: TRBJ2-7
clone_size: .
d_call: .

cdr3_nt: TGTGCCAGCAGCGCCCAGAGCGGGGGGTCTCGGAATGAGCAGTTCTTC
cdr3_aa: CASSAQSGGSRNEQFF
v_call: TRBV7-2
j_call: TRBJ2-1
clone_size: .
d_call: TRBD2

cdr3_nt: TGTGCCAGCAGCCGAGACGGGGGGGAATCCTACGAGCAGTACTTC
cdr3_aa: CASSRDGGESYEQYF
v_call: TRBV6-2/TRBV6-3
j_call: TRBJ2-7
clone_size: .
d_call: TRBD2

cdr3_nt: TGCGCCAGCAGCCCCATACCGCCGGCTATCTACGAGCAGTACTTC
cdr3_aa: CASSPIPPAIYEQYF
v_call: TRBV5-1
j_call: TRBJ2-7
clone_size: .
d_call: .

cdr3_nt: TGTGCCAGCAGTTACCGACAGTGGGGCTCTGGGGCCAACGTCCTGACTTTC
cdr3_aa: CASSYRQWGSGANVLTF
v_call: TRBV6-2/TRBV6-3
j_call: TRBJ2-6
clone_size: .
d_call: .

cdr3_nt: TGTGCCAGCAGCCTAGGGCGCAGGGGGATATACAATGAGCAGTACTTC
cdr3_aa: CASSLGRRGIYNEQYF
v_call: TRBV7-2
j_call: TRBJ2-7
clone_size: .
d_call: TRBD1

cdr3_nt: TGTGCCAGCAGCTACCAACGAATGGGTAGTTTTGAGCAGTTCTTC
cdr3_aa: CASSYQRMGSFEQFF
v_call: TRBV7-2
j_call: TRBJ2-1
clone_size: few
d_call: .

cdr3_nt: TGTGCCAGCAGCTCGTATTCCTACGAGCAGTACTTC
cdr3_aa: CASSSYSYEQYF
v_call: TRBV7-2
j_call: TRBJ2-7
clone_size: many
d_call: .

cdr3_nt: TGTGCCAGCAGCCCCGGAGGACCGGTCGATACGCAGTATTTT
cdr3_aa: CASSPGGPVDTQYF
v_call: TRBV7-2
j_call: TRBJ2-3
clone_size: .
d_call: .

cdr3_nt: TGTGCCAGCAGCCCCCTAGGCGTCACCGGGGAGCTGTTTTTT
cdr3_aa: CASSPLGVTGELFF
v_call: TRBV7-6
j_call: TRBJ2-2
clone_size: .
d_call: .

cdr3_nt: TGTGCCAGCAGCTCCGGACAGTCGATGAACACTGAAGCTTTCTTT
cdr3_aa: CASSSGQSMNTEAFF
v_call: TRBV7-2
j_call: TRBJ1-1
clone_size: few
d_call: .

cdr3_nt: TGTGCCAGCAGCCCAGGGACTAGCATAGATACGCAGTATTTT
cdr3_aa: CASSPGTSIDTQYF
v_call: TRBV9
j_call: TRBJ2-3
clone_size: .
d_call: TRBD2

cdr3_nt: TGCAGTGCCGGGACAGTTAGGGGGACCGGGGAGCTGTTTTTT
cdr3_aa: CSAGTVRGTGELFF
v_call: TRBV20-1
j_call: TRBJ2-2
clone_size: .
d_call: TRBD1

cdr3_nt: TGTGCCAGCAGCTTAGCAGGGGACGTCGCGGGCAAAACGGAACAGTTCTTC
cdr3_aa: CASSLAGDVAGKTEQFF
v_call: TRBV11-2
j_call: TRBJ2-1
clone_size: .
d_call: .

cdr3_nt: TGCAGTTCGGCGGGGAATGGCTACAATGAGCAGTACTTC
cdr3_aa: CSSAGNGYNEQYF
v_call: TRBV20-1
j_call: TRBJ2-7
clone_size: .
d_call: .

cdr3_nt: TGCAGTGCTAGAGATGGACAGGGTTATTCACCCCTCCACTTT
cdr3_aa: CSARDGQGYSPLHF
v_call: TRBV20-1
j_call: TRBJ1-6
clone_size: .
d_call: TRBD1

cdr3_nt: TGTGCCAGCAGCCAGGGGGGGGCCTTTTCCAATGAGCAGTACTTC
cdr3_aa: CASSQGGAFSNEQYF
v_call: TRBV9
j_call: TRBJ2-5
clone_size: .
d_call: .

cdr3_nt: TGTGCCAGCAGCGTAGGGGTCGGCGGGTACAATGAGCAGTTCTTC
cdr3_aa: CASSVGVGGYNEQFF
v_call: TRBV9
j_call: TRBJ2-1
clone_size: once
d_call: .

cdr3_nt: TGTGCCAGCAGGACCACCGGGACTAGCGGGGGGCGTCGCTCCTACAATGAGCAGTTCTTC
cdr3_aa: CASRTTGTSGGRRSYNEQFF
v_call: TRBV6-2/TRBV6-3
j_call: TRBJ2-1
clone_size: .
d_call: TRBD2

cdr3_nt: TGCAGTGCTTCCCCCGGGACTAGCACCCAAGAGACCCAGTACTTC
cdr3_aa: CSASPGTSTQETQYF
v_call: TRBV20-1
j_call: TRBJ2-5
clone_size: .
d_call: TRBD2

cdr3_nt: TGTGCCAGCAGTGAAGGGCACCCCATCTACGAGCAGTACTTC
cdr3_aa: CASSEGHPIYEQYF
v_call: TRBV6-1
j_call: TRBJ2-7
clone_size: few
d_call: .

cdr3_nt: TGTGCCAGCAGCTCCAACAGGGACCCTAATGAAAAACTGTTTTTT
cdr3_aa: CASSSNRDPNEKLFF
v_call: TRBV7-9
j_call: TRBJ1-4
clone_size: many
d_call: .

cdr3_nt: TGTGCCAGCAGCCCTCCTAGCGGGATCTACAATGAGCAGTACTTC
cdr3_aa: CASSPPSGIYNEQYF
v_call: TRBV14
j_call: TRBJ2-7
clone_size: .
d_call: TRBD2

cdr3_nt: TGTGCCAGCAGTGGAGGGATCACATGGACAGGGGAGGAGACCCAGTACTTC
cdr3_aa: CASSGGITWTGEETQYF
v_call: TRBV27
j_call: TRBJ2-5
clone_size: few
d_call: TRBD1

cdr3_nt: TGCGCCAGCAGCCAATCCCTAACAGATACGCAGTATTTT
cdr3_aa: CASSQSLTDTQYF
v_call: TRBV4-1
j_call: TRBJ2-3
clone_size: .
d_call: .

cdr3_nt: TGTGCCAGCAGCCCCGTCACAGGTAGCGGGGACAATGAGCAGTACTTC
cdr3_aa: CASSPVTGSGDNEQYF
v_call: TRBV28
j_call: TRBJ2-5
clone_size: .
d_call: TRBD2

cdr3_nt: TGTGCCAGCAGCTTACTGGTTCAGGGTCCGAACACTGAAGCTTTCTTT
cdr3_aa: CASSLLVQGPNTEAFF
v_call: TRBV7-2
j_call: TRBJ1-1
clone_size: few
d_call: .